This TCR beta chain was sequenced in a study of T cells in tuberculosis. Study-wide background: A South African cohort included IGRA-negative adolescents, latently infected IGRA-positive adolescents and adults with active tuberculosis.

The CDR3 extends over 12 amino acids. Germline CDR1 SQVTM, CDR2 ANQGSEA. J lost 6 bases, V lost 6 bases, and 6 bases had no gene match. The repertoire was sequenced with immunoSEQ multiplex PCR; TCRdb's copy has only in-frame clones and lacks some. The data show over 25,000 clones, with about 91% seen just once and around 7% held by the top ten. Time point reported: new active TB diagnosis, blood taken before or within 7 days of starting treatment. This sequence joins TRBV29-1 and TRBJ1-1, with TRBD1 matching 8 bases. The source is an adult with tuberculosis. Some clones in this sample may be carry-over from other donors' samples. The starting material was PBMCs, obtained at tuberculosis diagnosis. The CDR3 reads CSVTGQGAEAFF. The CDR3 DNA is TGCAGCGTCACTGGACAGGGCGCTGAAGCTTTCTTT.